The 24 T cell receptor beta chains in this list originate from one sample, sequenced in a study of shared clonotypes between healthy human individuals. The repertoire was sequenced with immunoSEQ multiplex PCR; TCRdb's copy has only in-frame clones and lacks some. The sample lists about half a million clones; more than 65% were seen once. Sequenced material: PBMCs. The receptors originated from a woman between 40 and 50 years old in good health. Some clones in this sample may be carry-over from other donors' samples.

Turning to this clone: A far more abundant clone sits one base away, making this likely a read error. The chain combines TRBV28 with TRBJ2-6; tentatively, D is TRBD1 (5 bases). From germline, CDR1 is MDHEN and CDR2 SYDVKM. The CDR3 is made up of 17 amino acids. V lost 4 bases to trimming and J lost 0 bases, with 13 bases between them. The CDR3 region has the DNA TGTGCCAGCAGTTCGACAGTGGTTAGCTCTGGGGCCAACGTCCTGACTTTC. Its translation: CASSSTVVSSGANVLTF.

To note about this clone: A far larger clone is one nucleotide away, so this likely arose from a read error. The chain is built from TRBV6-4 and TRBJ2-1; D possibly corresponds to TRBD2 (7 bases). V was shortened by 2 bases and J by 8 bases, with 16 bases between the two germline ends. CDR3 length: 15 residues. CDR1 and CDR2 from the germline V gene are MRHNA and SNTAGT. CDR3 in DNA: TGTGCCAGCAGTGACGGGGGGGCTAGTGTGGATGAGCAGTTCTTC. Residues: CASSDGGASVDEQFF.

On this clone itself: With a far larger clone one base away, a read error is the likely cause. The same CDR3 is also encoded by other DNA sequences in this sample. V gene TRBV29-1 combines with J gene TRBJ2-1; tentatively, D is TRBD2 (7 bases). This CDR3 has 12 amino acids. Looked up from germline, CDR1 is SQVTM and CDR2 is ANQGSEA. CDR3 in DNA: TGTAGCGTTGGTGGGGGGGCGAATGAGCAGTTCTTC. It translates to CSVGGGANEQFF.

V usage is TRBV28 and J usage is TRBJ1-2; D gene unclear. CDR1 is MDHEN, CDR2 SYDVKM, per germline. The V gene lost 6 bases and the J gene lost 2 bases, with 10 bases spanning the gap. The CDR3 has 13 residues. The CDR3 sequence is CASSQRRNYGYTF. CDR3 coding DNA: TGTGCCAGCAGCCAAAGGAGGAACTATGGCTACACCTTC.

This rearrangement joins TRBV5-1 to TRBJ2-1; a possible D gene is TRBD2 (5 bases). Trimming took off 0 bases at V and 8 bases at J, with 12 bases between the two ends. Germline V gene data show CDR1 as SGHRS and CDR2 as YFSETQ. This CDR3 spans 14 amino acids. The CDR3 sequence is CASSLDLAMDEQFF. The CDR3 DNA follows: TGCGCCAGCAGCTTGGATCTAGCCATGGATGAGCAGTTCTTC.

This chain links TRBV15 with TRBJ1-1, with 12 nucleotides matching TRBD1. Germline CDR1 and CDR2: LNHNV and YYDKDF (reference sequence). This CDR3 has 16 amino acids. V shed 3 bases and J 5 bases; nucleotides not matched to a gene: 7. The CDR3 bases are TGTGCCACCAGCAGTGGGGACAGGGGGCTACGGACTGAAGCTTTCTTT. Translation: CATSSGDRGLRTEAFF. The full variable domain, rest sourced from reference TRBV15 and TRBJ1-1, is DAMVIQNPRYQVTQFGKPVTLSCSQTLNHNVMYWYQQKSSQAPKLLFHYYDKDFNNEADTPDNFQSRRPNTSFCFLDIRSPGLGDTAMYLCATSSGDRGLRTEAFFGQGTRLTVV.

This clone was found many times. The CDR3 nucleotides read TGTGCCAGCAGCCAGTTAGGAGACAGGGTCTACGAGCAGTACTTC. Encoded protein: CASSQLGDRVYEQYF. The V call is TRBV4-2, the J call TRBJ2-7, with 7 bases matching TRBD1. CDR1 and CDR2 from the germline V gene are LGHNA and YNFKEQ. The CDR3 consists of 15 residues. J lost 3 bases, V lost 3 bases, and 8 bases had no gene match.

About this clone itself: Since a far larger clone is one base different, this is likely a read error. The same CDR3 also results from other DNA sequences found in this sample. The rearrangement uses TRBV28 and TRBJ2-7, with D possibly being TRBD1 or TRBD2 (5 bases each). The CDR3 is 14 residues long. V was pared by 10 bases and J by 2 bases, with 18 bases between. Germline V lookup: CDR1 MDHEN, CDR2 SYDVKM. Written as DNA, the CDR3 is TGTGCCACCACGGGGCGACTTCTTACCTACGAGCAGTACTTC. It yields the protein CATTGRLLTYEQYF.

With respect to this clone: A far larger clone is just one base off, so this is likely a read error. The gene calls are TRBV28 and TRBJ2-6; 10 nucleotides agree with TRBD1. After removal of 11 bases from V and 2 bases from J, the junction contained 9 bases not matched to a gene. The germline gives CDR1 MDHEN, CDR2 SYDVKM. The CDR3 extends over 16 amino acids. In DNA, the CDR3 is TGTGCCGTCCGGGACAGGGGCAACCCTGGGGCCAACGTCCTGACTTTC. It encodes CAVRDRGNPGANVLTF. The full variable domain, in which reference TRBV28 and TRBJ2-6 provide the parts outside the CDR3, is DVKVTQSSRYLVKRTGEKVFLECVQDMDHENMFWYRQDPGLGLRLIYFSYDVKMKEKGDIPEGYSVSREKKERFSLILESASTNQTSMYLCAVRDRGNPGANVLTFGAGSRLTVL.

The rearrangement joins TRBV21-1 to TRBJ2-7; the table's D call of TRBD1 was not tested on the DNA. TRBV21-1 is tagged as a pseudogene. CDR3 length equals 15 residues. In DNA form, the CDR3 reads TGTGCCAGCAGCAAAAAGGACAGGGGTATCTACGAGCAGTACTTC. Translating gives CASSKKDRGIYEQYF.

The chain joins TRBV30 to TRBJ2-1; D is uncertain. CDR3 size: 14 residues. The germline gives CDR1 GTSNPN, CDR2 SVGIG (reference sequence). V lost 0 bases, J lost 9 bases, and 15 bases lay in between. CDR3 protein: CAWSVLSANPEQFF. The CDR3 DNA sequence: TGTGCCTGGAGTGTCCTCTCCGCCAACCCTGAGCAGTTCTTC. Supplemented by reference TRBV30 and TRBJ2-1, the full variable domain reads SQTIHQWPATLVQPVGSPLSLECTVEGTSNPNLYWYRQAAGRGLQLLFYSVGIGQISSEVPQNLSASRPQDRQFILSSKKLLLSDSGFYLCAWSVLSANPEQFFGPGTRLTVL.

V usage is TRBV28 and J usage is TRBJ2-6; the D gene is possibly TRBD2 (5 bases). This CDR3 has 15 amino acids. Germline CDR1 is MDHEN and CDR2 is SYDVKM. V was shortened by 2 bases and J by 0 bases, with 5 bases between the two germline ends. DNA of the CDR3: TGTGCCAGCAGTTTAGGAGGCTCTGGGGCCAACGTCCTGACTTTC. It yields the protein CASSLGGSGANVLTF.

The chain combines TRBV19 with TRBJ1-1; D unresolved. V was trimmed by 5 bases and J by 0 bases, leaving 10 bases between them. The CDR3 has 14 residues. Germline-derived CDR1 and CDR2 are LNHDA and SQIVND (reference sequence). Written as DNA, the CDR3 is TGTGCCAGTAGTGTCGCGTATGTGAACACTGAAGCTTTCTTT. The encoded protein is CASSVAYVNTEAFF.

A note on this clone: Only one base separates this from a far larger clonotype, so it likely reflects a read error. The gene calls are TRBV5-6 and TRBJ1-3; no clear D. With 4 bases removed from V and 5 bases from J, the gap between germline ends came to 13 bases. Germline V gene lookup returns CDR1 SGHDT and CDR2 YYEEEE. CDR3 length: 14 residues. CDR3 region: CASSPAHSRNTIYF. In DNA, the CDR3 is TGTGCCAGCAGCCCCGCCCACAGTCGAAACACCATATATTTT.

This CDR3 is CASSPGGGYTGELFF. The CDR3 DNA reads TGTGCCAGCAGCCCCGGGGGAGGATACACCGGGGAGCTGTTTTTT. The genes are TRBV9 and TRBJ2-2; possibly TRBD2 for D (6 bases). This CDR3 contains 15 residues. The V and J ends lost 4 bases and 3 bases respectively, with 13 bases between them. In germline, CDR1 is SGDLS, CDR2 YYNGEE.

Comments on this clone: A far larger clone is one nucleotide away, so this likely arose from a read error. The chain has TRBV27 and TRBJ2-7, with D perhaps TRBD1 (5 bases). Looked up from germline, CDR1 is MNHEY and CDR2 is SMNVEV (reference sequence). The CDR3 covers 12 residues. The CDR3 sequence is CASSGGAYGQYF. The CDR3 coding sequence is TGTGCCAGCAGTGGTGGGGCCTACGGGCAGTACTTC.

The chain is built from TRBV10-3 and TRBJ1-5; tentative D call: TRBD1 (5 bases). The germline V gene encodes CDR1 ENHRY and CDR2 SYGVKD. Deletions cut 2 bases from V and 7 bases from J, with 12 bases between. The CDR3 consists of 14 residues. CDR3 in DNA: TGTGCCATCAGTGAGCGTCCGGCAGGGCAGCCCCAGCATTTT. This gives the protein CAISERPAGQPQHF.

V usage is TRBV7-2 and J usage is TRBJ2-2; no reliable D call. The CDR3 is 14 amino acids. Germline V gene data show CDR1 as SGHTA and CDR2 as FQGNSA. V was cut by 1 base and J by 6 bases, with 9 bases left in between. The DNA for the CDR3 is TGTGCCAGCAGCTTAGTTGGTTTGTCCGGGGAGCTGTTTTTT. Its protein is CASSLVGLSGELFF.

This clone was found many times. This CDR3 is also generated by other DNA sequences in the sample. This chain joins TRBV7-2 and TRBJ2-4, with D possibly being TRBD1 or TRBD2 (5 bases each). Germline assignment: CDR1 SGHTA and CDR2 FQGNSA. This CDR3 has 18 residues. V lost 3 bases and J 1 base, leaving 19 bases between the germline ends. DNA of the CDR3: TGTGCCAGCAGCTTCCTTGGCTGGGACCTGCTGGCCAAAAACATTCAGTACTTC. Amino acids: CASSFLGWDLLAKNIQYF.

Concerning this clone itself: It differs at one base from a far larger clone, so likely a read error. The J gene is TRBJ2-5, the V gene TRBV29-1; the D gene is possibly TRBD2 (5 bases). The CDR3 runs to 13 residues. In germline, CDR1 is SQVTM, CDR2 ANQGSEA. The V end was cut by 4 bases, the J end by 5 bases, with 14 bases between. The CDR3 nucleotides read TGCAGCGTTGCGGGGTCAAGCGTGGAGACCCAGTACTTC. As protein: CSVAGSSVETQYF.

This chain uses TRBV11-2 with TRBJ2-7; 8 bases fit TRBD2. Germline loops: CDR1 SGHAT, CDR2 FQNNGV. Germline trimming cut 6 bases from V and 2 bases from J; bases unmatched to any gene: 9. CDR3 length equals 15 residues. CDR3 in amino acids: CASRDIRGRTYEQYF. Here the CDR3 DNA reads TGTGCCAGCAGGGATATCCGCGGGAGGACCTACGAGCAGTACTTC.

About this clone itself: A read error likely explains this, since a far larger clone differs by one base. The same CDR3 is also encoded by other DNA sequences in this sample. This chain links TRBV7-2 with TRBJ1-2; no reliable D call. Germline V lookup: CDR1 SGHTA, CDR2 FQGNSA. This CDR3 is 15 amino acids long. As DNA, the CDR3 is TGTGCCAGCAGCTTACAAATCGCAGCACCCTATGGCTACACCTTT. It specifies CASSLQIAAPYGYTF.

The chain uses TRBV18 and TRBJ2-1; 7 nucleotides line up with TRBD1. CDR1 and CDR2 (germline): KGHSH, LQKENI. The CDR3 is 15 residues long. J lost 1 base, V lost 3 bases, and 3 bases had no gene match. The CDR3 sequence is CASSPSRGSYNEQFF. CDR3 DNA: TGTGCCAGCTCACCCTCCAGGGGGTCCTACAATGAGCAGTTCTTC.

The V and J genes are TRBV28 and TRBJ2-7, with TRBD2 identical over 7 bases. V dropped 6 bases and J dropped 4; count of bases not matched to a gene: 9. The germline V gene encodes CDR1 MDHEN and CDR2 SYDVKM. The CDR3 covers 14 residues. CDR3 in amino acids: CASRSQAGTYEQYF. CDR3 coding DNA: TGTGCCAGCAGGTCTCAAGCGGGAACTTACGAGCAGTACTTC.